These 23 T cell receptor beta chains share one sample of origin, sequenced in a study of CD8 T cells in Susac syndrome (dated by TCRdb to between 2017 and 2020). Receptor amplification or capture employed the immunoSEQ multiplex PCR assay. RNA was extracted with the RNeasy kit and roughly 0.45 to 1 ug was reverse transcribed using random hexamers. Through fastp at Q25 and MiXCR, TCRdb rebuilt clones from the public reads, retaining in-frame beta chains. Rows matching on CDR3 protein sequence are summarized as one entry with the most common DNA and genes. The sample table lists 150,000 to 200,000 distinct CDR3 sequences, around 90% of them with a count of one. 0.08% of the sample goes to the ten largest clones. Sequencing was performed on CD4+ T cells from PBMCs. The origin of the receptors is a human donor in good health.

The sample holds one count of this clonotype. The chain uses TRBV6-2 or TRBV6-3 and TRBJ2-5; D gene unclear. The CDR3 consists of 14 residues. The V gene's germline CDR1 is MNHEY and CDR2 SVGEGT. V was clipped by 5 bases and J by 1 base, with 11 bases between them. As DNA, the CDR3 is TGTGCCAGCAGTCACCGGTTAATCCAAGAGACCCAGTACTTC. Translation: CASSHRLIQETQYF.

This chain connects TRBV20-1 to TRBJ2-7, with 11 bases fitting TRBD2. The V and J ends lost 1 base and 2 bases, in that order; junction bases with no gene match: 4. In germline, CDR1 is DFQATT, CDR2 SNEGSKA (reference sequence). The CDR3 loop spans 15 amino acids. CDR3 protein: CSARGLAGGTYEQYF. As DNA, the CDR3 is TGCAGTGCTAGAGGGCTAGCGGGAGGTACCTACGAGCAGTACTTC.

The V and J genes are TRBV29-1 and TRBJ2-3; 9 bases match TRBD2. Germline-derived CDR1 and CDR2 are SQVTM and ANQGSEA. This CDR3 comprises 14 residues. V was clipped by 6 bases and J by 6 bases; unmatched bases: 10. The CDR3 spells CSVKGASGTDTQYF. DNA of the CDR3: TGCAGCGTCAAAGGGGCTAGCGGGACTGATACGCAGTATTTT.

This chain joins TRBV6-5 and TRBJ2-7; possible D gene TRBD1, 5 bases. The V and J ends lost 6 bases and 5 bases respectively, with 11 bases between them. CDR1 is MNHEY and CDR2 is SVGAGI in the germline V gene. The CDR3 is 12 residues long. This chain's CDR3 is CASSQGIDEQYF. The CDR3 DNA sequence: TGTGCCAGCAGCCAGGGTATCGACGAGCAGTACTTC.

The chain employs TRBV6-5 and TRBJ2-4; D is perhaps TRBD1 (5 bases). Germline V gives CDR1 MNHEY, CDR2 SVGAGI. Trimming removed 0 bases at V and 9 bases at J, with 9 bases between. The CDR3 extends over 13 amino acids. CDR3 DNA sequence: TGTGCCAGCAGTTACTCGAAAGGGGCCATTCAGTACTTC. This encodes CASSYSKGAIQYF.

The chain carries TRBV5-4 and TRBJ1-1; 8 bases match TRBD1. Germline V gives CDR1 SGHNT, CDR2 YYREEE (reference sequence). Trimming removed 4 bases from V and 6 bases from J; junction bases left unmatched: 8. This CDR3 comprises 14 residues. This CDR3 is CASSMGTGVPEAFF. The CDR3 DNA sequence: TGTGCCAGCAGCATGGGGACAGGCGTCCCTGAAGCTTTCTTT.

The chain employs TRBV15 and TRBJ2-6, with D hard to call. This CDR3 has 13 amino acids. Germline lookup yields CDR1 LNHNV and CDR2 YYDKDF (reference sequence). V dropped 4 bases and J dropped 3 bases, with 4 bases sitting between them. The CDR3 loop reads CATSKRGANVLTF. The CDR3 DNA sequence: TGTGCCACCAGCAAACGTGGGGCCAACGTCCTGACTTTC.

The chain employs TRBV2 and TRBJ1-2; D is ambiguous. Per germline, CDR1 SNHLY and CDR2 FYNNEI. V was shortened by 7 bases and J by 7 bases, with 13 bases between the two germline ends. CDR3 length equals 12 residues. CDR3 DNA: TGTGCCAGCATGTGGGAGGGAAGTGGCTACACCTTC. Its protein is CASMWEGSGYTF.

The chain combines TRBV25-1 with TRBJ1-2; unclear D gene. Germline V lookup: CDR1 MGHDK, CDR2 SYGVNS. The CDR3 contains 12 residues. V was shortened by 6 bases and J by 3 bases, with 8 bases between the two germline ends. The CDR3: CASRDGHYGYTF. The CDR3 DNA reads TGTGCCAGCAGGGATGGTCACTATGGCTACACCTTC.

The V gene is TRBV6-5, the J gene TRBJ2-4; 13 positions match TRBD2. From germline, CDR1 is MNHEY and CDR2 SVGAGI. The CDR3 is 15 residues long. V lost 6 bases and J lost 5; bases outside the gene matches: 4. CDR3: CASSLGLAGENIQYF. The CDR3 DNA is TGTGCCAGCAGCCTTGGACTAGCGGGGGAAAACATTCAGTACTTC.

V gene TRBV9 combines with J gene TRBJ1-1; D gene ambiguous. Germline values: CDR1 SGDLS, CDR2 YYNGEE. There are 13 residues in the CDR3. The germline V and J ends were trimmed by 3 bases and 1 base, with 7 bases remaining between them. The CDR3 bases are TGTGCCAGCAGCGCAAGCGGGAACACTGAAGCTTTCTTT. Protein: CASSASGNTEAFF.

The chain recombines TRBV5-1 with TRBJ1-4; D gene uncertain. This CDR3 has 13 residues. The germline gives CDR1 SGHRS, CDR2 YFSETQ. V lost 0 bases, J lost 8 bases, and 8 bases lay in between. The CDR3 spells CASSLVGGEKLFF. Written as DNA, the CDR3 is TGCGCCAGCAGCTTGGTGGGTGGAGAAAAACTGTTTTTT.

The rearrangement uses TRBV29-1 and TRBJ2-3, with 8 nucleotides matching TRBD1. V gave up 6 bases and J gave up 2 bases; unmatched junction bases: 7. The germline gives CDR1 SQVTM, CDR2 ANQGSEA. CDR3 length: 14 residues. CDR3 coding DNA: TGCAGCGTAGCGACAGGGGCCCTCACAGATACGCAGTATTTT. Its protein is CSVATGALTDTQYF.

V is TRBV29-1 and J is TRBJ2-4; TRBD2 is a possible D gene (6 bases). The CDR3 runs 14 residues. The germline V and J ends were trimmed by 5 bases and 0 bases, with 11 bases remaining between them. Germline CDR1 SQVTM, CDR2 ANQGSEA. CDR3 protein: CSVRGVLAKNIQYF. Here the CDR3 DNA reads TGCAGCGTTCGCGGGGTGTTAGCCAAAAACATTCAGTACTTC.

The chain is built from TRBV20-1 and TRBJ1-2; maybe TRBD1 (5 bases). Trimming removed 3 bases from V and 4 bases from J, with 15 bases in between. CDR3 length: 14 residues. Looked up from germline, CDR1 is DFQATT and CDR2 is SNEGSKA (reference sequence). CDR3 DNA sequence: TGCAGTGCTAGGTTTACGACAGCGCCCTATGGCTACACCTTC. It is translated as CSARFTTAPYGYTF.

The rearrangement links TRBV6-2 or TRBV6-3 to TRBJ2-1; TRBD2 agrees at 10 bases. The ends lost 0 bases at V and 7 bases at J; junction bases unmatched: 12. Germline CDR1 MNHEY, CDR2 SVGEGT. The CDR3 has 18 residues. CDR3 DNA sequence: TGTGCCAGCAGTTACTCGATAGCGGGGGGCTCCGAAAAGAATGAGCAGTTCTTC. Translated, it gives CASSYSIAGGSEKNEQFF.

The count of this clonotype is one. The V gene is TRBV27, the J gene TRBJ1-2; D gene uncertain. Trimming left V 3 bases short and J 2 bases short, with 7 bases between. Germline lookup yields CDR1 MNHEY and CDR2 SMNVEV (reference sequence). CDR3 size: 13 residues. The CDR3 loop is CASSFVGNYGYTF. CDR3 nucleotides: TGTGCCAGCAGTTTCGTGGGGAACTATGGCTACACCTTC.

This clonotype was detected only a few times. The chain uses TRBV3-1 and TRBJ2-4; no definite D call. This CDR3 is built from 12 residues. CDR1 and CDR2 (germline): LGHDT, YNNKEL (reference sequence). Trimming left V 8 bases short and J 2 bases short, with 7 bases between. DNA for the CDR3: TGTGCCAGCGGGGAACCCAAAAACATTCAGTACTTC. It encodes CASGEPKNIQYF.

The rearrangement links TRBV15 to TRBJ1-3, with a weak D call TRBD1 (5 bases). The germline V gene has CDR1 LNHNV and CDR2 YYDKDF (reference sequence). The CDR3 has 14 residues. Trimming pared 4 bases from V and 0 bases from J, leaving 7 bases between. The CDR3 reads CATSTGGSGNTIYF. The CDR3 bases are TGTGCCACCAGCACGGGGGGCTCTGGAAACACCATATATTTT.

The J gene is TRBJ2-5, the V gene TRBV3-1; possibly TRBD2 for D (7 bases). Germline V gene sequence: CDR1 LGHDT, CDR2 YNNKEL (reference sequence). This CDR3 is 15 amino acids long. V was shortened by 6 bases and J by 6 bases, with 20 bases between the two germline ends. The CDR3 DNA sequence: TGTGCCAGCAGAGGGGGGGGGCTCGCGGGGCAGACCCAGTACTTC. It yields the protein CASRGGGLAGQTQYF.

CDR3 sequence reads: CAWSWGGEQYF. The CDR3 nucleotides read TGTGCCTGGAGTTGGGGGGGCGAGCAGTACTTC. This rearrangement joins TRBV30 to TRBJ2-7; 7 nucleotides match TRBD2. This CDR3 is 11 amino acids long. The junction had 1 base not matched to a gene; V was cut back by 2 bases and J by 6 bases. Germline lookup yields CDR1 GTSNPN and CDR2 SVGIG (reference sequence). Full variable domain (remainder filled in from reference TRBV30 and TRBJ2-7): SQTIHQWPATLVQPVGSPLSLECTVEGTSNPNLYWYRQAAGRGLQLLFYSVGIGQISSEVPQNLSASRPQDRQFILSSKKLLLSDSGFYLCAWSWGGEQYFGPGTRLTVT.

This chain links TRBV20-1 with TRBJ2-2, with 12 bases matching TRBD1. Looked up from germline, CDR1 is DFQATT and CDR2 is SNEGSKA (reference sequence). Trimming at V came to 5 bases and at J to 5 bases, leaving 3 bases not matched to a gene. This CDR3 contains 14 residues. In DNA form, the CDR3 reads TGCAGTGCTCGGGACAGGGGGCAGACCGGGGAGCTGTTTTTT. This sequence encodes CSARDRGQTGELFF.

The V and J genes are TRBV20-1 and TRBJ2-7; D is undetermined. CDR3 length equals 15 residues. V lost 0 bases to trimming and J lost 0 bases, with 12 bases between them. Germline V gene lookup returns CDR1 DFQATT and CDR2 SNEGSKA (reference sequence). This CDR3 reads CSARDSKAISYEQYF. The CDR3 DNA reads as TGCAGTGCTAGAGACTCCAAGGCGATCTCCTACGAGCAGTACTTC.